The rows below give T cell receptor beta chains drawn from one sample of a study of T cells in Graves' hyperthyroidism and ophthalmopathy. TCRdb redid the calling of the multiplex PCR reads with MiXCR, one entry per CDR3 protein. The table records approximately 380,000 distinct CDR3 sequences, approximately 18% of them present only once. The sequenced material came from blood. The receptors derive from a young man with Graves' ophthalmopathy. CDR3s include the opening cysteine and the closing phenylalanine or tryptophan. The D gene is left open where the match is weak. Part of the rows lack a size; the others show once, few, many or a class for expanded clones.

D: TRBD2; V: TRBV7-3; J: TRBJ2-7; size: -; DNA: TGTGCCAGCAGCGAAACCGGGACTAGCGGGGGGTCCACCTACGAGCAGTACTTC; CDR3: CASSETGTSGGSTYEQYF
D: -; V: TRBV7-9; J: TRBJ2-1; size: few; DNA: TGTGCCACCCGGGACTCCTATACGGGCTCCTACAATGAGCAGTTCTTC; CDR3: CATRDSYTGSYNEQFF
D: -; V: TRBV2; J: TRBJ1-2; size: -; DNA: TGTGCCAGCAGCGGGACTGGCGGGGGCAGCTATGGCTACACCTTC; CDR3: CASSGTGGGSYGYTF
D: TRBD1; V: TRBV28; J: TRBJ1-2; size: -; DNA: TGTGCCAGCAGTTTAGGGACAGGGGCGTATGGCTACACCTTC; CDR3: CASSLGTGAYGYTF
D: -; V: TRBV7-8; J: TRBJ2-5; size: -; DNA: TGTGCCAGCAGCTTAGAGCCCCGGGAGATCGAGACCCAGTACTTC; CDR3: CASSLEPREIETQYF
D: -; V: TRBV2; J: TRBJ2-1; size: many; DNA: TGTGCCAGCAGTGAAAATTGGGAGGGGGGGAATGAGCAGTTCTTC; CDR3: CASSENWEGGNEQFF
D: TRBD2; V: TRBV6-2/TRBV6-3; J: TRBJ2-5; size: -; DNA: TGTGCCAGCAGTAGACTAGCGGGGGGCCCCCAAGAGACCCAGTACTTC; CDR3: CASSRLAGGPQETQYF
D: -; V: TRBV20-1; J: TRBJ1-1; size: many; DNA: TGCAGTGCCACTGGTCCTGAAGCTTTCTTT; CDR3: CSATGPEAFF
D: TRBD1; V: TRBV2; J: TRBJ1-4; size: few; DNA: TGTGCCAGCTCCGGACAGGGGGCGCCGGGGGGAGAAAAACTGTTTTTT; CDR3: CASSGQGAPGGEKLFF
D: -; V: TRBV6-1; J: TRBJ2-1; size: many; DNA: TGTGCCAGCAGATCTCAGGGGGGCCTTTCGGATGAGCAGTTCTTC; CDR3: CASRSQGGLSDEQFF
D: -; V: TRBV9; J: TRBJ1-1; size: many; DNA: TGTGCCAGCAGCGTAGGTGGGGGGGAGATGAACACTGAAGCTTTCTTT; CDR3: CASSVGGGEMNTEAFF
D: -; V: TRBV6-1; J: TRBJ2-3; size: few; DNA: TGTGCCACCTCCCGGGGGAGCACAGATACGCAGTATTTT; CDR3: CATSRGSTDTQYF
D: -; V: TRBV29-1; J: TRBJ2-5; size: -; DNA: TGCAGCGCGCGGGGTAATGGGGAGACCCAGTACTTC; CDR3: CSARGNGETQYF
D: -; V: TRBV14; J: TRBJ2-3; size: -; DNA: TGTGCCAGCAGCCAGACGTCAGATACGCAGTATTTT; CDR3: CASSQTSDTQYF
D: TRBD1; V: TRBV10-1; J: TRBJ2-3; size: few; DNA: TGCGCCAGAACTAGGCCCCCGACAGGGGAAGATACGCAGTATTTT; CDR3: CARTRPPTGEDTQYF
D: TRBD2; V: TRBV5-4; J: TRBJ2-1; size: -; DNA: TGTGCCAGCAGCTCTCTTGTTTCTAGCGGGGGGGCTTATGACAATGAGCAGTTCTTC; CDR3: CASSSLVSSGGAYDNEQFF